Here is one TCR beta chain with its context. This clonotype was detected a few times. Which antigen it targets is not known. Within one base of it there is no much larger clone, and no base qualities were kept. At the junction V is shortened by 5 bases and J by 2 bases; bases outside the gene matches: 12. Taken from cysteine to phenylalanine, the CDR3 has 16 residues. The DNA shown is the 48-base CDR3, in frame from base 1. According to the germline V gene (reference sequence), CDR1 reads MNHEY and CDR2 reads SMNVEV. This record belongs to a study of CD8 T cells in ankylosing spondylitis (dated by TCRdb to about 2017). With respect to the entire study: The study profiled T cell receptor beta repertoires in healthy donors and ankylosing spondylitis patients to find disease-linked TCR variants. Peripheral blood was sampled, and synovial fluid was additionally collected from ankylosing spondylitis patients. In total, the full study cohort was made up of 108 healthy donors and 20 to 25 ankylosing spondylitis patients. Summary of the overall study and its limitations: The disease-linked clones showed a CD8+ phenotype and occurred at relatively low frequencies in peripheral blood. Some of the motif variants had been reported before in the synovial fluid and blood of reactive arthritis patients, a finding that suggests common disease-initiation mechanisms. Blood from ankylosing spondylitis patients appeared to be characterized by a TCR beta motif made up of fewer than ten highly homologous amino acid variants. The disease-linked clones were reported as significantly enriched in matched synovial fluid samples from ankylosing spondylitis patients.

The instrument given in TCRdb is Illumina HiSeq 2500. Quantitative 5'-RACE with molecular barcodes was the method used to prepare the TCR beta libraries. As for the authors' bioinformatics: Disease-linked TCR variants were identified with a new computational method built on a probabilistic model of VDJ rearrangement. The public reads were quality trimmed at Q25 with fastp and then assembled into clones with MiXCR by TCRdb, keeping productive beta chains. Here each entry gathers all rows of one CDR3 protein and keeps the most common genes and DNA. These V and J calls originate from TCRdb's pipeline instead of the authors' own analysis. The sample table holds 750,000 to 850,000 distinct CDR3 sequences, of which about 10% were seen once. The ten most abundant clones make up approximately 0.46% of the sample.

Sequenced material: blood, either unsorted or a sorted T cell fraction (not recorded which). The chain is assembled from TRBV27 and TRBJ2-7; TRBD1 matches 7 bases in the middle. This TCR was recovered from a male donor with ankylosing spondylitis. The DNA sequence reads TGTGCCAGCAGTCCGTCCCGCGAGGGGGCGGCCTACGAGCAGTACTTC. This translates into CASSPSREGAAYEQYF.